What follows describes a single T cell receptor beta chain. This sample was included in a study of blood T cell repertoires in COVID-19. Looking at the study overall: Sites in the United States, Italy and Spain provided acute and convalescent COVID-19 samples. PBMCs, B-cell-depleted T cells, or T cells provided the cDNA or gDNA that made up the material.

Original data processing: For nucleated cells, counts were estimated from reference gene primer amplification. Using immunoSEQ multiplex PCR, the repertoire was profiled, and TCRdb retains in-frame clones only, with some absent. The DNA gave D and trimming, while V, J and clone size come from that table. The repertoire holds 100,000 to 150,000 clones, with about 89% as singletons. V shed 2 bases and J shed 0 bases, with 13 bases lying between them. Germline loops: CDR1 LNHDA, CDR2 SQIVND (reference sequence). CDR3 size: 16 residues. This receptor was taken from a middle-aged man with active or convalescent COVID-19. The rearrangement joins TRBV19 to TRBJ2-5; possible D gene TRBD2, 6 bases. Material: peripheral blood. CDR3 in DNA: TGTGCCAGTAGTATATCTGGCGGGAATTACCAAGAGACCCAGTACTTC. It is translated as CASSISGGNYQETQYF.